A single sample is the source of the 8 T cell receptor beta chains below, sequenced in a study of regulatory T cells in long-lasting Graves disease. The authors built TCR beta libraries using iRepertoire HTBI primers and Arm-PCR of CDR3 regions. TCRdb passed the multiplex PCR reads through MiXCR, listing each CDR3 protein once. Among 600,000 to 800,000 distinct CDR3 sequences, about 30% were seen once, and the ten largest hold about two fifths. As to time point: persistent/refractory GD, antithyroid drugs over 5 years with positive TRAb. PBMC-derived RNA was used for the TCR library. Here the sequenced sample was peripheral blood mononuclear cells (PBMCs), taken when the disease was refractory, from a patient treated with antithyroid drugs. All receptors come from a female donor with Graves disease.

The rearrangement uses TRBV28 and TRBJ1-5; D unclear. This CDR3 is 14 amino acids long. CDR1 and CDR2 (germline): MDHEN, SYDVKM. Deletions cut 6 bases from V and 5 bases from J, with 14 bases between. CDR3: CASSPDSFDQPQHF. The CDR3 nucleotides are TGTGCCAGCAGCCCGGACTCTTTTGATCAGCCCCAGCATTTT.

A few counts support this clonotype. It may be a read error: a sequence one base away is much more abundant. The chain recombines TRBV9 with TRBJ1-2, with D unresolved. The germline V gene encodes CDR1 SGDLS and CDR2 YYNGEE. V was pared by 0 bases and J by 2 bases, with 5 bases between. CDR3 length: 13 amino acids. CDR3 nucleotides: TGTGCCAGCAGCGTAGCACAGAACTATGGCTACACCTTC. Protein product: CASSVAQNYGYTF. Using reference TRBV9 and TRBJ1-2 for the parts outside the CDR3, the full variable domain is DSGVTQTPKHLITATGQRVTLRCSPRSGDLSVYWYQQSLDQGLQFLIQYYNGEERAKGNILERFSAQQFPDLHSELNLSSLELGDSALYFCASSVAQNYGYTFGSGTRLTVV.

The chain couples TRBV12-3 or TRBV12-4 to TRBJ2-5; the D gene is possibly TRBD2 (5 bases). There are 15 residues in the CDR3. Trimming stripped 3 bases from V and 0 bases from J, with 11 bases between. DNA of the CDR3: TGTGCCAGCAGTTTCACCTTTAGCGACCAAGAGACCCAGTACTTC. Protein product: CASSFTFSDQETQYF.

This clonotype came up once. The chain employs TRBV5-1 and TRBJ2-7; 8 bases are a match to TRBD1. Germline V gene data show CDR1 as SGHRS and CDR2 as YFSETQ. Trimming removed 2 bases from V and 3 bases from J; junction bases left unmatched: 7. The CDR3 consists of 15 residues. The CDR3 region has the DNA TGCGCCAGCAGCTTCGGTGGACAGGGCGTCTACGAGCAGTACTTC. This codes for CASSFGGQGVYEQYF.

The chain has TRBV10-3 and TRBJ1-4, with 8 bases lining up with TRBD1. The ends lost 5 bases at V and 7 bases at J; junction bases unmatched: 9. CDR3 size: 15 residues. Germline-derived CDR1 and CDR2 are ENHRY and SYGVKD. The CDR3 here is CAISSTGGVGEKLFF. The DNA for the CDR3 is TGTGCCATCAGTTCAACAGGGGGAGTCGGTGAAAAACTGTTTTTT.

This clonotype was counted only a few times. The chain recombines TRBV3-1 with TRBJ2-7; 9 bases agree with TRBD2. The CDR3 has 15 amino acids. V lost 4 bases and J lost 4; bases outside the gene matches: 8. Germline CDR1 and CDR2: LGHDT and YNNKEL (reference sequence). The CDR3 loop is CASSRSPSGVYEQYF. CDR3 in DNA: TGTGCCAGCAGCCGATCGCCTAGCGGGGTTTACGAGCAGTACTTC.

The V call is TRBV6-1, the J call TRBJ2-1; TRBD2 aligns across 7 bases. Germline-derived CDR1 and CDR2 are MNHNS and SASEGT. The length of the CDR3 is 15 residues. V shed 6 bases and J 4 bases; nucleotides not matched to a gene: 9. This chain's CDR3 is CASSYLAEAYNEQFF. The CDR3 DNA reads TGTGCCAGCAGCTACCTAGCGGAGGCATACAATGAGCAGTTCTTC.

The sample holds one count of this clonotype. One end of the junction does not line up with germline, which may come from a read error. The rearrangement links TRBV28 to TRBJ2-5; D is possibly TRBD1 or TRBD2 (5 bases each). Germline V gene lookup returns CDR1 MDHEN and CDR2 SYDVKM. The CDR3 covers 16 residues. CDR3 DNA sequence: TGTACCAGCAGCCACATGAGGGACCCCGCGAGGGAGACCCAGTACTTC. Translation: CTSSHMRDPARETQYF.